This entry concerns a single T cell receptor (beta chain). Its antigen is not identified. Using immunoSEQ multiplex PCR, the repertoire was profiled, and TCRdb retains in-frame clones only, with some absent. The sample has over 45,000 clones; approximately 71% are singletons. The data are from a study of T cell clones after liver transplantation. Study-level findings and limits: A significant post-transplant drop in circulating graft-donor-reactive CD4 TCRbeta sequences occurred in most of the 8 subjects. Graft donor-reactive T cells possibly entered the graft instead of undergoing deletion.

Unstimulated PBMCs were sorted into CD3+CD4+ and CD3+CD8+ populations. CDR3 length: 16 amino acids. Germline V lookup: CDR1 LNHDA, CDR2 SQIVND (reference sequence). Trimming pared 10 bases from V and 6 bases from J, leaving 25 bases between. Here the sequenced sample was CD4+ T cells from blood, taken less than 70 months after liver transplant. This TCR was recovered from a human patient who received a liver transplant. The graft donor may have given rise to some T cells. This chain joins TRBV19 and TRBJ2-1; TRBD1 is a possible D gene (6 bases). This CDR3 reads CATLPDYKLQGNEQFF. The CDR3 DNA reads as TGTGCCACCCTCCCGGATTATAAGTTACAGGGCAATGAGCAGTTCTTC. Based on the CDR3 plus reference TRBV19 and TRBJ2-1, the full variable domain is DGGITQSPKYLFRKEGQNVTLSCEQNLNHDAMYWYRQDPGQGLRLIYYSQIVNDFQKGDIAEGYSVSREKKESFPLTVTSAQKNPTAFYLCATLPDYKLQGNEQFFGPGTRLTVL.